This T cell receptor beta chain originates from a study of Ad26.COV2.S vaccination and SARS-CoV-2 variants. The wider study: The study gave Ad26.COV2.S intramuscularly, once or twice 56 days apart. Study-wide findings and caveats: Ad26.COV2.S recipients had broader spike-specific TCRs (P = 0.0014).

Germline lookup yields CDR1 MGHDK and CDR2 SYGVNS. The CDR3 is 15 amino acids. Sequencing used immunoSEQ multiplex PCR; TCRdb keeps in-frame clones, though not all of them. The table has roughly 300,000 clones, about 88% seen once. Treatment denoted: around 19 received Ad26.COV2.S at low or high dose, single or two shots; 5 received placebo; per-sample allocation not given. Collection of the samples took place on day 63 after the first injection of vaccine or placebo. Aged 18-55 years, donor was enrolled in Boston in about 2020. An Ad26 vector was used to express Wuhan-strain SARS-CoV-2 spike as the vaccine. Concerning this clone: Its target is unknown. At one boundary the junction diverges from the germline segment, which might be a read error.

J is TRBJ2-3 and V is TRBV25-1, with D unclear. Sequenced material: peripheral blood, taken in a trial of Ad26.COV2.S vaccine versus placebo. This clonotype was obtained from a person between 18 and 59 years old who received the Ad26.COV2.S COVID-19 vaccine or a placebo. The CDR3 sequence is CASTEFGGYTDTQYF. CDR3 DNA: TGTGCCAGCACTGAATTTGGCGGTTACACAGATACGCAGTATTTT.